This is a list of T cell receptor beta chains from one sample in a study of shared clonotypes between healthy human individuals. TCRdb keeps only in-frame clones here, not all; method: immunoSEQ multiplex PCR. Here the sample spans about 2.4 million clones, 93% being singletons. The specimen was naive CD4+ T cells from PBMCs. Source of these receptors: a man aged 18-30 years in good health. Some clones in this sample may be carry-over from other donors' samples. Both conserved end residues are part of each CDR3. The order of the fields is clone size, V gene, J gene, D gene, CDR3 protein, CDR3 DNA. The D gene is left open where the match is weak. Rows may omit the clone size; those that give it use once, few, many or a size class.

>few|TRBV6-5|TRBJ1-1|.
CASSYGQYTEAFF
TGTGCCAGCAGTTACGGCCAGTACACTGAAGCTTTCTTT
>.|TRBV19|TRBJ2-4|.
CASSIDSAGGPKNIQYF
TGTGCCAGTAGTATAGACTCCGCCGGGGGACCCAAAAACATTCAGTACTTC
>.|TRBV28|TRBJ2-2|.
CASSLSGTLRNTGELFF
TGTGCCAGCAGTTTGTCCGGGACACTCCGGAACACCGGGGAGCTGTTTTTT
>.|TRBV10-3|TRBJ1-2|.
CAISESAGIYGYTF
TGTGCCATCAGTGAGTCTGCAGGCATCTATGGCTACACCTTC
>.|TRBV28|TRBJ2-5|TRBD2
CASRSHYSGRAEETQYF
TGTGCCAGCAGATCCCACTATAGCGGGAGGGCCGAGGAGACCCAGTACTTC
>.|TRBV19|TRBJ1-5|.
CASSTHGEGNQPQHF
TGTGCCAGTAGTACTCATGGGGAGGGCAATCAGCCCCAGCATTTT
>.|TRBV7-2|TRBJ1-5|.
CASRPDSNQPQHF
TGTGCCAGCAGACCGGATAGCAATCAGCCCCAGCATTTT
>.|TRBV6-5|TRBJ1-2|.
CASSSAPGFNYGYTF
TGTGCCAGCAGTTCAGCACCGGGGTTTAACTATGGCTACACCTTC
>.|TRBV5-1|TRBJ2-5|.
CASSFAGQGAETQYF
TGCGCCAGCAGCTTTGCGGGCCAGGGAGCAGAGACCCAGTACTTC
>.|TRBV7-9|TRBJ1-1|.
CASSLGVVNGFTEAFF
TGTGCCAGCAGCTTAGGAGTTGTAAACGGGTTCACTGAAGCTTTCTTT
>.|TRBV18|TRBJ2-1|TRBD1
CASSYTGGNEQFF
TGTGCCAGCTCGTACACAGGGGGTAATGAGCAGTTCTTC
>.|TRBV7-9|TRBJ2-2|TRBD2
CASSFLAANTGELFF
TGTGCCAGCAGCTTTCTAGCGGCGAACACCGGGGAGCTGTTTTTT
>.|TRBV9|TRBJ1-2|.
CASSVGIGGWIGYTF
TGTGCCAGCAGCGTAGGCATAGGGGGGTGGATTGGCTACACCTTC
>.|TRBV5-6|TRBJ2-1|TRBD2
CASSSSTSGLILNEQFF
TGTGCCAGCAGCTCCTCGACTAGCGGGTTGATTCTCAATGAGCAGTTCTTC
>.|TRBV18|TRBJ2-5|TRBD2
CASSPRTSGSGAQYF
TGTGCCAGCTCACCCCGGACTAGCGGGAGTGGGGCCCAGTACTTC
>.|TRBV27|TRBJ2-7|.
CASSLGIYGATHEQYF
TGTGCCAGCAGTTTAGGAATCTACGGGGCCACCCACGAGCAGTACTTC
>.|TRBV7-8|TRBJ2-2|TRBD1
CASSLRDRGSGELFF
TGTGCCAGCAGCCTTCGGGACAGGGGCTCCGGGGAGCTGTTTTTT
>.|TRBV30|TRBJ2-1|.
CAWSAVNEQFF
TGTGCCTGGAGTGCGGTCAATGAGCAGTTCTTC
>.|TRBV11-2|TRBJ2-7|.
CASSLGWAYEQYF
TGTGCCAGCAGCTTAGGCTGGGCCTACGAGCAGTACTTC
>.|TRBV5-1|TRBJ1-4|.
CASSYRRRGAGEKLFF
TGCGCCAGCAGCTATCGGAGGAGGGGCGCAGGTGAAAAACTGTTTTTT
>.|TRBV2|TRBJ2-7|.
CASMGSYEQYF
TGTGCCAGCATGGGGTCCTACGAGCAGTACTTC
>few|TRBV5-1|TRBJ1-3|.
CASSLGPGPGNTIYF
TGCGCCAGCAGCTTGGGCCCTGGGCCTGGAAACACCATATATTTT
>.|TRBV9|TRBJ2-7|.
CASSATGNSYEQYF
TGTGCCAGCAGCGCCACCGGAAACAGCTACGAGCAGTACTTC
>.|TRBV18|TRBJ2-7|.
CASSPLRGRNEQYF
TGTGCCAGCTCACCGCTTCGGGGTCGAAACGAGCAGTACTTC
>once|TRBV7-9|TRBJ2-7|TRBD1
CASSSGTGSYEQYF
TGTGCCAGCAGTTCCGGGACAGGGTCCTACGAGCAGTACTTC
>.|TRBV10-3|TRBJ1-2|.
CAISEGRDSEGYTF
TGTGCCATCAGTGAGGGGCGGGATTCGGAGGGCTACACCTTC
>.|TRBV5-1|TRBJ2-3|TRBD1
CASSLRTGRDTQYF
TGCGCCAGCAGCTTGAGGACAGGGAGAGATACGCAGTATTTT
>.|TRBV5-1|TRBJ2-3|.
CASSSTGGPDTQYF
TGCGCCAGCAGCTCGACAGGAGGACCAGATACGCAGTATTTT
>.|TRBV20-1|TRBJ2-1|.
CSARPTYEQFF
TGCAGTGCTAGACCCACCTATGAGCAGTTCTTC
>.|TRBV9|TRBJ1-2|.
CASSVGIYGYTF
TGTGCCAGCAGCGTGGGGATCTATGGCTACACCTTC
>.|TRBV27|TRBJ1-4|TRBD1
CASRSGTASGSEKLFF
TGTGCCAGCAGATCCGGGACAGCCTCGGGGAGCGAAAAACTGTTTTTT
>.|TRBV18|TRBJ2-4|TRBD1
CASSVGSRQGGNIQYF
TGTGCCAGCTCAGTGGGGTCCCGACAGGGCGGAAACATTCAGTACTTC
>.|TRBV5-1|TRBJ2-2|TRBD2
CASSFSGRANTGELFF
TGCGCCAGCAGCTTTAGCGGGAGGGCAAACACCGGGGAGCTGTTTTTT
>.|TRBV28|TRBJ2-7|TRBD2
CASSELAGGLYEQYF
TGTGCCAGCAGCGAACTAGCGGGAGGGTTATACGAGCAGTACTTC
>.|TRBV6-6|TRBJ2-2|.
CAAGGYWGELFF
TGTGCCGCCGGGGGTTATTGGGGGGAGCTGTTTTTT
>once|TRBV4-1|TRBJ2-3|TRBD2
CASSQDFSGRATADTQYF
TGCGCCAGCAGCCAAGACTTTAGCGGGAGGGCCACGGCAGATACGCAGTATTTT
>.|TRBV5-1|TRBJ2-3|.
CASSGGPITDTQYF
TGCGCCAGCAGTGGCGGGCCTATCACAGATACGCAGTATTTT
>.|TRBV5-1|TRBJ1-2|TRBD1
CASSAGTGNYGYTF
TGCGCCAGCAGCGCCGGGACAGGGAACTATGGCTACACCTTC
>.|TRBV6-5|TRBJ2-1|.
CASSRAQVEQFF
TGTGCCAGCAGCCGGGCACAGGTAGAGCAGTTCTTC
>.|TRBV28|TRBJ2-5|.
CASSSVGRVSETQYF
TGTGCCAGCAGCTCGGTAGGGCGCGTATCAGAGACCCAGTACTTC
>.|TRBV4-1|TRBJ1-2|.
CASSHIGGQKLNGYTF
TGCGCCAGCAGCCACATCGGGGGACAAAAGTTAAATGGCTACACCTTC
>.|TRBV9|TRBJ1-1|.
CASSVMDRGFTEAFF
TGTGCCAGCAGCGTAATGGATCGAGGCTTCACTGAAGCTTTCTTT
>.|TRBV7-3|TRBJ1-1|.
CASRRDRGTEAFF
TGTGCCAGCAGACGGGACCGGGGGACTGAAGCTTTCTTT
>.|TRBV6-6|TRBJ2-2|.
CASSYRDSFTGELFF
TGTGCCAGCAGTTACAGGGACTCCTTCACCGGGGAGCTGTTTTTT
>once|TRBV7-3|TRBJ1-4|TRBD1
CASSLGWDRADEKLFF
TGTGCCAGCAGCTTAGGGTGGGACAGGGCAGATGAAAAACTGTTTTTT
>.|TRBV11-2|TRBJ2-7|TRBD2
CASSLVTPGGYEQYF
TGTGCCAGCAGCTTAGTTACGCCGGGGGGCTACGAGCAGTACTTC
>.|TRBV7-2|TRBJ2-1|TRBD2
CASSLLAGGYNEQFF
TGTGCCAGCAGCTTACTAGCGGGAGGTTACAATGAGCAGTTCTTC
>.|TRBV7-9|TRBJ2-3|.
CASSRDSASTDTQYF
TGTGCCAGCAGCCGAGACAGCGCTAGCACAGATACGCAGTATTTT
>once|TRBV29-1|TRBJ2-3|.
CSFSVGVSTDTQYF
TGCAGCTTCTCCGTCGGGGTCAGCACAGATACGCAGTATTTT
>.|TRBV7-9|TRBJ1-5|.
CASSREGSQPQHF
TGTGCCAGCAGTCGAGAGGGTTCCCAGCCCCAGCATTTT
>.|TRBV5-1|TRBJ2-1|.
CASSLAWGRGVDEQFF
TGCGCCAGCAGCTTGGCGTGGGGTAGGGGAGTCGATGAGCAGTTCTTC
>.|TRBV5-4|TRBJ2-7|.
CASSTDTSTEEQYF
TGTGCCAGCAGCACAGATACCTCGACCGAAGAGCAGTACTTC
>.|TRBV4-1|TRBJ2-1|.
CASSVWAAESSYNEQFF
TGCGCCAGCAGCGTATGGGCGGCAGAGAGCTCCTACAATGAGCAGTTCTTC
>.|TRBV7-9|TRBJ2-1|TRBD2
CASSLPRAGGPPEQFF
TGTGCCAGCAGCTTACCCAGAGCGGGAGGGCCGCCTGAGCAGTTCTTC